The clone carrying this T cell receptor beta chain was detected only once. Its specificity is unknown. Recent vaccinations or acute infections were absent in the healthy HIV-negative adult donors. The entry originates in a study of shared clonotypes between healthy human individuals. Study outcomes and limitations: Sample collection involved blood only; tissue repertoires are likely different.

The CDR3 length is 14 residues. It was across several immunoSEQ plates that each subset's genomic DNA was evenly split. Assay used: immunoSEQ multiplex PCR; TCRdb lists only in-frame clones, some missing. The sample carries about 480,000 clones, 60% to 80% recorded once. The TCR was taken from a woman in her thirties or forties in good health. Some clones in this sample may be carry-over from other donors' samples. This chain connects TRBV21-1 to TRBJ1-1. TRBV21-1 counts as a pseudogene. The sample taken for sequencing was PBMCs. The CDR3 bases are TGTGCCAGCAGCCCCAAGGAAGGGAACACTGAAGCTTTCTTT. Encoded protein: CASSPKEGNTEAFF.